This T cell receptor beta chain emerged from a study of T cells in Graves' hyperthyroidism and ophthalmopathy. The CDR3 is 12 amino acids. V shed 4 bases and J shed 5 bases, with 8 bases lying between them. Amplified TCR beta CDR3 regions derived from RNA transcripts. First-round RT-PCR of the TCR CDR3 relied on the HTBI primer set. TCRdb redid the calling of the multiplex PCR reads with MiXCR, one entry per CDR3 protein. The sample carries 300,000 to 350,000 distinct CDR3 sequences, roughly 15% recorded once. At least ten counts were recorded for this clonotype. The receptor comes from a man between 25 and 39 years old with Graves' hyperthyroidism. Sample: blood. The chain is built from TRBV12-3 or TRBV12-4 and TRBJ2-5; weak D call: TRBD2 (5 bases). CDR3 nucleotides: TGTGCCAGCAGTTCTCGGGGTGAGACCCAGTACTTC. It translates to CASSSRGETQYF.